This T cell receptor beta chain was recorded in a study of T cell responses to AZD1222 COVID-19 vaccine (dated by TCRdb to about 2021). Study-level background: A total of around 240 trial participants underwent TCR sequencing, of whom 200 to 220 had received two doses of AZD1222 and approximately 26 had received two doses of the MenACWY control vaccine. Trial participants were enrolled by age into 18-55, 56-69 and 70-plus year subgroups, with about 150, 28 and 57 TCR-sequenced participants respectively. The paper's findings and limits, for the study overall: Because no day 14 peak-response samples were available, the repertoires could be characterized only after the peak T cell response. After two AZD1222 doses, spike-specific TCR breadth and depth were significantly higher than at day 0 and than in MenACWY recipients. In the small 56-69-year group, the increase in depth fell short of significance, most likely because of low power. CD4 TCRs associated with the vaccine covered the entire spike protein, and the dominant responses were in regions 160-218 and 743-854. Conclusions about previously exposed vaccinees are limited, since just six AZD1222 recipients were seropositive for SARS-CoV-2 at baseline. Participants were mostly white British and included more females than males, and it was suggested by the authors that clonal diversity may have been underestimated. Epitopes outside the regions mutated in the B.1.351 and B.1.1.7 variants were reportedly recognized by nearly half of the unique spike-specific TCRs.

The germline V gene encodes CDR1 GTSNPN and CDR2 SVGIG (reference sequence). Including cysteine and phenylalanine, the CDR3 has 15 amino acids. Only CDR3 DNA remains: 45 bases, in frame from the first base. The V and J ends are trimmed by 1 base and 0 bases, leaving 12 bases between them. The sample's time point, from its label and the paper: about 28 days (+/-7) after the second vaccine dose. AZD1222 recipients with second doses at about 4 weeks or about 12 weeks were pooled, because spike-specific TCR depth and breadth did not differ between schedules. Samples from vaccinated people were obtained from the UK trials COV001 and COV002, which included a single-blind randomized controlled phase 2/3 trial of AZD1222 (ChAdOx1 nCoV-19) in healthy adults. For TCRbeta chain sequencing, PBMC samples were collected from trial participants at day 0 and at day 28 after the second dose. A word on this clone: It has no known antigen specificity. Per-base qualities were not stored, and no clone one base away is much larger.

The CDR3 regions of human TCRbeta chains were subjected to immunosequencing. The authors processed their data as follows. TCRs in the repertoires were compared against a reference library of SARS-CoV-2-specific TCRs that had been generated with the MIRA antigen-specificity platform. Breadth was defined as the fraction of unique TCRs that were SARS-CoV-2-associated. Depth was defined as the fraction of total T cells that were SARS-CoV-2-associated. Each spike-specific TCR was assigned to its reactive spike region and to a CD4 or CD8 class using the MIRA data. Log10-transformed breadth and depth values were compared by one-way ANOVA with Sidak's multiple comparisons tests. Held by TCRdb, this immuneACCESS table contains in-frame sequences only and omits some clones. Under half of the omission traces to an unresolved V gene where checked; the cause of the rest is unknown. V, J and clone size were drawn from that table, and D and trimming were deduced from the DNA. In this sample the table shows about 150,000 clones, about nine tenths of which occur a single time. Of the sample, 3% to 4% falls within the top ten clones.

Material: peripheral blood, obtained 28 days after the second AZD1222 dose. The chain is encoded by TRBV30 joined to TRBJ1-2; matching of 5 bases hints at TRBD1 as the D gene. The source of this sequence is an adult who received the AZD1222 COVID-19 vaccine. The DNA reads TGTGCCTGGAGTGAGGGACGTTCACCTAACTATGGCTACACCTTC. This yields the protein CAWSEGRSPNYGYTF.